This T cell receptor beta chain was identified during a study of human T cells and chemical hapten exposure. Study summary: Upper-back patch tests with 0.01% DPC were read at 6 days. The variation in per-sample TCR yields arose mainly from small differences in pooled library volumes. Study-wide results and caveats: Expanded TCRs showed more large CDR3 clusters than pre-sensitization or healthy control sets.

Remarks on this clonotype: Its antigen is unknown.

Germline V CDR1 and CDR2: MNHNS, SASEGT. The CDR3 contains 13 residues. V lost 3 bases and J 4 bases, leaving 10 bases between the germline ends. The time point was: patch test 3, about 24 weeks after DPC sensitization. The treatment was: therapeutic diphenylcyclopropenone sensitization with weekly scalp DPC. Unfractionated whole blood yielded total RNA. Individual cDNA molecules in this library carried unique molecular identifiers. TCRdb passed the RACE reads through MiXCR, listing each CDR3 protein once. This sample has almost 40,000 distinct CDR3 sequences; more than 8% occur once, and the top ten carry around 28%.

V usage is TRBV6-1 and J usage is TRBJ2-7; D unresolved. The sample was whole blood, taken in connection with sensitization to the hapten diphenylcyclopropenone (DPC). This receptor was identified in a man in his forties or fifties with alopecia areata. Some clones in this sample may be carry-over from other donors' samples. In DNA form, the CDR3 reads TGTGCCAGCAGTGATTACAGTAATTACGAGCAGTACTTC. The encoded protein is CASSDYSNYEQYF.